What follows is one T cell receptor (beta chain) and its context. A multiplex PCR was run with 60 Vbeta primers and 13 Jbeta primers. The table came from immunoSEQ multiplex PCR; TCRdb's copy has only in-frame clones and leaves some out. Here the sample spans 130,000 or so clones, about 9.4% being singletons. The V gene lost 2 bases and the J gene lost 1 base, with 11 bases spanning the gap. This CDR3 has 15 residues. Per germline, CDR1 SEHNR and CDR2 FQNEAQ (reference sequence). The sample belongs to a study of cytomegalovirus exposure and HLA in healthy donors. Input material: PBMCs. This chain joins TRBV7-9 and TRBJ1-2; D gene uncertain. The clonotype originates from a woman aged 40 to 49 in good health and CMV-seropositive. In DNA form, the CDR3 reads TGTGCCAGCAGCTTATCCGCGGCCATTAACTATGGCTACACCTTC. This gives the protein CASSLSAAINYGYTF.